This T cell receptor beta chain was captured by sequencing in a study of blood T cell repertoires in COVID-19. The protocol was immunoSEQ multiplex PCR, while the TCRdb copy is restricted to in-frame clones and leaves out a portion. The data show a few hundred thousand clones, with roughly 85% seen just once and 3% to 4% held by the top ten. This CDR3 has 15 residues. Germline V gene lookup returns CDR1 MNHEY and CDR2 SMNVEV (reference sequence). The J segment lost 3 bases and the V segment lost 0 bases, leaving 5 bases of the junction unmatched. The chain employs TRBV27 and TRBJ2-7; 7 bases line up with TRBD1. Material: peripheral blood. The sequence was collected from a woman younger than 35 with acute or convalescent COVID-19. CDR3 protein: CASSLSTGSSYEQYF. The CDR3 DNA is TGTGCCAGCAGTTTATCGACAGGGTCGAGCTACGAGCAGTACTTC.